Listed here are 27 T cell receptor beta chains from one sample, sequenced in a study of T-cell reconstitution after alpha-beta-depleted transplantation in children. Unique molecular identifiers were built into the TCRbeta library. TCRdb recomputed calls from the PCR reads with MiXCR, one row per CDR3 protein. This sample carries about 580,000 distinct CDR3 sequences, 20% to 25% of them seen once, and the ten largest clones take roughly an eighth. Material: PBMCs, mostly from graft donor cells, obtained 360 days after TCRalphabeta/CD19-depleted stem cell transplant. These receptors were obtained from a boy in the first two years of life who had a stem cell transplant for acute myeloid leukemia, so the T cells may come from the graft donor.

V usage is TRBV7-9 and J usage is TRBJ1-1; D is possibly TRBD1 (5 bases). Trimming stripped 6 bases from V and 4 bases from J, with 18 bases between. In germline, CDR1 is SEHNR, CDR2 FQNEAQ (reference sequence). The CDR3 consists of 15 residues. CDR3 residues: CASRVNPGRVTEAFF. In DNA form, the CDR3 reads TGTGCCAGCAGGGTGAACCCAGGGAGGGTCACTGAAGCTTTCTTT.

Concerning this clonotype itself: One junction end does not reproduce the germline sequence, and a read error may be involved. The chain joins TRBV6-1 to TRBJ2-5; TRBD2 is a possible D gene (6 bases). The germline V gene encodes CDR1 MNHNS and CDR2 SASEGT. This CDR3 has 14 amino acids. The DNA of the CDR3 is TGTGCCAGCACCTCCTGGACTACGGCCCCCGTCTCACTCTTC. It is translated as CASTSWTTAPVSLF.

CDR3 DNA: TGCAGTGCTAAAGAACAAGAGACCCAGTACTTC. Translated: CSAKEQETQYF. The V and J genes are TRBV20-1 and TRBJ2-5, with no clear D. CDR1 and CDR2 from the germline V gene are DFQATT and SNEGSKA (reference sequence). The CDR3 loop spans 11 amino acids. Trimming removed 4 bases from V and 2 bases from J, with 5 bases in between.

This chain connects TRBV20-1 to TRBJ2-4; a possible D gene is TRBD2 (5 bases). Trimming took 3 bases from V and 15 from J, leaving 15 bases between them. The germline CDR1 and CDR2 sequences are DFQATT and SNEGSKA (reference sequence). The CDR3 loop spans 11 amino acids. The CDR3 bases are TGCAGTGCTAGGTTCGGGGTCGGGTGGTACTTC. It codes for CSARFGVGWYF.

This chain links TRBV10-3 with TRBJ2-3; 10 bases line up with TRBD2. Germline lookup yields CDR1 ENHRY and CDR2 SYGVKD. V dropped 3 bases and J dropped 0; count of bases not matched to a gene: 3. There are 16 residues in the CDR3. DNA for the CDR3: TGTGCCATCAGTGAAGTAGCGGGGGGAAGCACAGATACGCAGTATTTT. Amino acid sequence: CAISEVAGGSTDTQYF.

This clonotype has only a few counts. The chain uses TRBV7-2 and TRBJ2-3, with 8 bases matching TRBD2. There are 15 residues in the CDR3. The ends lost 5 bases at V and 6 bases at J; junction bases unmatched: 10. Germline CDR1 and CDR2: SGHTA and FQGNSA. This CDR3 reads CASSPLSGGVDTQYF. As DNA, the CDR3 is TGTGCCAGCAGCCCCCTAAGCGGGGGAGTTGATACGCAGTATTTT.

This chain links TRBV4-1 with TRBJ2-1; TRBD2 aligns across 13 bases. V shed 0 bases, J shed 6 bases, and the junction held 5 bases outside the gene matches. Germline CDR1 reads MGHRA; CDR2 reads YSYEKL. This CDR3 is 17 amino acids long. In DNA, the CDR3 is TGCGCCAGCAGCCAAGATCTGACTAGCGGGGGGACCAATGAGCAGTTCTTC. This codes for CASSQDLTSGGTNEQFF.

This rearrangement joins TRBV12-3 or TRBV12-4 to TRBJ2-1, with a possible D match to TRBD2 (6 bases). The V gene lost 7 bases and the J gene lost 4 bases, with 17 bases spanning the gap. The length of the CDR3 is 15 residues. This CDR3 reads CASIWGGAGYNEQFF. The DNA of the CDR3 is TGTGCCAGCATTTGGGGCGGGGCGGGGTACAATGAGCAGTTCTTC.

This clonotype was found many times. This chain connects TRBV12-3 or TRBV12-4 to TRBJ2-3; 7 nucleotides line up with TRBD2. The ends lost 5 bases at V and 2 bases at J; junction bases unmatched: 7. The CDR3 covers 15 residues. CDR3 sequence (DNA): TGTGCCAGCAGTCCACAGAGCGGGGCCACAGATACGCAGTATTTT. Translated, it gives CASSPQSGATDTQYF.

The chain combines TRBV6-5 with TRBJ1-6; D gene unclear. With 6 bases removed from V and 7 bases from J, the gap between germline ends came to 7 bases. Germline V gene lookup returns CDR1 MNHEY and CDR2 SVGAGI. This CDR3 contains 12 residues. The CDR3 region has the DNA TGTGCCAGCAGACGGTGGAATTCACCCCTCCACTTT. This codes for CASRRWNSPLHF.

The gene calls are TRBV7-9 and TRBJ2-7; perhaps TRBD2 as D (7 bases). Germline-derived CDR1 and CDR2 are SEHNR and FQNEAQ (reference sequence). The CDR3 spans 14 residues. Trimming took 5 bases from V and 3 from J, leaving 14 bases between them. The CDR3 loop reads CASSEGGGLYEQYF. The CDR3 DNA follows: TGTGCCAGCAGCGAAGGGGGGGGACTCTACGAGCAGTACTTC. Full variable domain (rest looked up from reference TRBV7-9 and TRBJ2-7): DTGVSQNPRHKITKRGQNVTFRCDPISEHNRLYWYRQTLGQGPEFLTYFQNEAQLEKSRLLSDRFSAERPKGSFSTLEIQRTEQGDSAMYLCASSEGGGLYEQYFGPGTRLTVT.

This clonotype occurred many times. This chain joins TRBV24-1 and TRBJ2-1; 8 bases agree with TRBD1. The germline V gene has CDR1 KGHDR and CDR2 SFDVKD. CDR3 length: 18 amino acids. Trimming removed 3 bases from V and 9 bases from J; junction bases left unmatched: 18. CDR3 sequence (DNA): TGTGCCACCAGTGATCTCCCCCTCGGGACAGGTGGTAATTCTGAGCAGTTCTTC. Its protein is CATSDLPLGTGGNSEQFF.

The chain links TRBV20-1 to TRBJ2-7; D is undetermined. This CDR3 is built from 13 residues. V lost 1 base to trimming and J lost 1 base, with 8 bases between them. Per germline, CDR1 DFQATT and CDR2 SNEGSKA (reference sequence). CDR3 region: CSARGDTSYEQYV. In nucleotides, the CDR3 is TGCAGTGCTAGAGGCGACACTTCCTACGAGCAGTACGTC.

In this sample, this clonotype turned up a few times. The V gene is TRBV20-1, the J gene TRBJ1-1, with a weak D call TRBD1 (5 bases). The CDR3 loop spans 14 amino acids. From germline, CDR1 is DFQATT and CDR2 SNEGSKA (reference sequence). V was trimmed by 7 bases and J by 1 base, leaving 16 bases between them. CDR3 DNA: TGCAGTGTCCCACACCGGGGGGGGAACACTGAAGCTTTCTTT. Translation gives CSVPHRGGNTEAFF.

This clonotype appeared many times. This chain connects TRBV29-1 to TRBJ2-5; 7 bases are a match to TRBD2. The V gene's germline CDR1 is SQVTM and CDR2 ANQGSEA. CDR3 size: 11 residues. Trimming cost V 7 bases and J 3 bases; bases outside gene matches: 2. CDR3 sequence (DNA): TGCAGCGCGGGGGGAAAAGAGACCCAGTACTTC. This sequence encodes CSAGGKETQYF. Full variable domain (missing parts from reference TRBV29-1 and TRBJ2-5): SAVISQKPSRDICQRGTSLTIQCQVDSQVTMMFWYRQQPGQSLTLIATANQGSEATYESGFVIDKFPISRPNLTFSTLTVSNMSPEDSSIYLCSAGGKETQYFGPGTRLLVL.

In this sample, this clonotype turned up many times. The chain carries TRBV29-1 and TRBJ2-7; 9 bases are shared with TRBD1. The germline gives CDR1 SQVTM, CDR2 ANQGSEA. The CDR3 covers 15 residues. Unmatched junction bases numbered 9, after V lost 3 bases and J lost 3 bases. The CDR3 here is CSVDTQGAIGYEQYF. CDR3 DNA sequence: TGCAGCGTTGACACACAGGGGGCGATTGGCTACGAGCAGTACTTC.

There are many counts of this clonotype. This sequence joins TRBV12-3 or TRBV12-4 and TRBJ2-3, with D tentatively TRBD2 (7 bases). The CDR3 runs 13 residues. Trimming stripped 6 bases from V and 1 base from J, with 8 bases between. Here the CDR3 reads CASSGGRTDTQYF. CDR3 coding DNA: TGTGCCAGCAGCGGGGGGCGCACAGATACGCAGTATTTT.

The sample holds a few counts of this clonotype. V and J are TRBV7-2 and TRBJ2-5, with 7 bases identical to TRBD1. The CDR3 runs 15 residues. CDR1 and CDR2 (germline): SGHTA, FQGNSA. Trimming removed 2 bases from V and 6 bases from J; junction bases left unmatched: 9. The chain's CDR3 is CASSLMGQSTQTQYF. CDR3 nucleotide sequence: TGTGCCAGCAGCTTAATGGGACAGTCCACCCAGACCCAGTACTTC.

This chain connects TRBV20-1 to TRBJ2-5; TRBD1 agrees at 8 bases. Germline V gene data show CDR1 as DFQATT and CDR2 as SNEGSKA (reference sequence). The CDR3 has 13 amino acids. The CDR3 here is CSSWTGSDETQYF. The CDR3 nucleotides are TGCAGCTCCTGGACAGGGTCCGACGAGACCCAGTACTTC.

J is TRBJ2-4 and V is TRBV29-1; D ambiguous. In germline, CDR1 is SQVTM, CDR2 ANQGSEA. Trimming removed 0 bases at V and 7 bases at J, with 10 bases between. The CDR3 sequence is 13 residues long. The CDR3: CSVEETEANIQYF. The CDR3, as DNA: TGCAGCGTTGAAGAAACCGAAGCCAACATTCAGTACTTC.

This clonotype came up many times. The chain joins TRBV7-9 to TRBJ2-3, with D possibly being TRBD1 or TRBD2 (5 bases each). Trimming removed 5 bases at V and 1 base at J, with 16 bases between. Germline-derived CDR1 and CDR2 are SEHNR and FQNEAQ (reference sequence). The CDR3 is made up of 16 amino acids. In DNA form, the CDR3 reads TGTGCCAGCAGCCCCGGGGCTTCAAAGCGCACAGATACGCAGTATTTT. This encodes CASSPGASKRTDTQYF. Combining the CDR3 with reference TRBV7-9 and TRBJ2-3 gives the whole variable domain DTGVSQNPRHKITKRGQNVTFRCDPISEHNRLYWYRQTLGQGPEFLTYFQNEAQLEKSRLLSDRFSAERPKGSFSTLEIQRTEQGDSAMYLCASSPGASKRTDTQYFGPGTRLTVL.

This clonotype was seen at least ten times. This chain joins TRBV7-9 and TRBJ2-7, with TRBD2 identical over 7 bases. This CDR3 has 14 amino acids. The ends lost 4 bases at V and 4 bases at J; junction bases unmatched: 7. Looked up from germline, CDR1 is SEHNR and CDR2 is FQNEAQ (reference sequence). CDR3 region: CASSSGASGYEQYV. DNA of the CDR3: TGTGCCAGCAGCTCGGGAGCTAGCGGATACGAGCAGTACGTC.

This clonotype was seen repeatedly, ten times or more. The chain combines TRBV6-6 with TRBJ2-1, with 12 bases lining up with TRBD1. The CDR3 runs to 18 residues. Losses at the gene ends were 6 bases for V and 5 bases for J; bases not matched to a gene: 14. CDR1 is MNHNY, CDR2 SVGAGI, per germline (reference sequence). The CDR3: CASRTGTGGVVLNNEQFF. In nucleotides, the CDR3 is TGTGCCAGCAGGACCGGGACAGGGGGCGTCGTCCTCAACAATGAGCAGTTCTTC.

The chain is built from TRBV13 and TRBJ2-7; 7 nucleotides line up with TRBD1. The CDR3 spans 15 residues. V shed 5 bases, J shed 2 bases, and the junction held 9 bases outside the gene matches. Germline CDR1 and CDR2: PRHDT and FYEKMQ (reference sequence). CDR3 in amino acids: CASSSRQGRTYEQYF. The CDR3 DNA reads as TGTGCCAGCAGCAGCCGACAGGGTCGCACCTACGAGCAGTACTTC.

This sequence joins TRBV10-3 and TRBJ2-1; the D gene is possibly TRBD1 (5 bases). Germline CDR1 ENHRY, CDR2 SYGVKD. The V end lost 5 bases, the J end lost 4 bases, and 15 bases lay between the germline ends. There are 15 residues in the CDR3. CDR3 DNA sequence: TGTGCCATCAGTAGAGGCCAGGGCGGTTACAATGAGCAGTTCTTC. It yields the protein CAISRGQGGYNEQFF.

This chain connects TRBV5-5 to TRBJ2-1, with 9 bases matching TRBD1. This CDR3 has 15 residues. V lost 4 bases and J lost 8; bases outside the gene matches: 10. From germline, CDR1 is SGHKS and CDR2 YYEKEE (reference sequence). Here the CDR3 DNA reads TGTGCCAGCAGCATAACCCCATGGACAGGGGATGAGCAGTTCTTC. Its protein is CASSITPWTGDEQFF.

Only a few counts were recorded for this clonotype. The rearrangement uses TRBV20-1 and TRBJ2-1, with a possible D match to TRBD2 (6 bases). The CDR3 extends over 16 amino acids. V gave up 6 bases and J gave up 5 bases, with 23 bases separating them. Germline-derived CDR1 and CDR2 are DFQATT and SNEGSKA (reference sequence). The CDR3 here is CSAPMPGLWGDNEQFF. The CDR3 DNA sequence: TGCAGTGCCCCCATGCCGGGACTTTGGGGAGACAATGAGCAGTTCTTC.